These T cell receptor beta chains were read from a single sample in a study of cytomegalovirus exposure and HLA in healthy donors. Sequencing was performed with immunoSEQ multiplex PCR; in TCRdb, only in-frame clones are kept and a portion is missing. This repertoire shows about 200,000 clones, 75% to 90% found once; its top ten account for 4.5% to 7%. Sequenced material: PBMCs. The source of these receptors is a young woman in good health and CMV-seronegative. The CDR3 runs from the conserved cysteine through the conserved F or W. D genes are given only for firm matches. A row's size may be missing; if present it is once, few, many or a size class.

v_gene: TRBV11-2; j_gene: TRBJ1-2; d_gene: .; abundance: .; CDR3aa: CASSLETPAAGGYTF; CDR3nt: TGTGCCAGCAGCTTAGAGACACCGGCGGCGGGTGGCTACACCTTC
v_gene: TRBV19; j_gene: TRBJ2-7; d_gene: .; abundance: .; CDR3aa: CASSIAGFSYEQYF; CDR3nt: TGTGCCAGTAGTATAGCCGGGTTCTCCTACGAGCAGTACTTC
v_gene: TRBV4-1; j_gene: TRBJ1-1; d_gene: .; abundance: .; CDR3aa: CASSQGGRTEAFF; CDR3nt: TGCGCCAGCAGCCAAGGAGGTAGGACTGAAGCTTTCTTT
v_gene: TRBV7-3; j_gene: TRBJ2-7; d_gene: .; abundance: once; CDR3aa: CASSLIPGAGARNEQYF; CDR3nt: TGTGCCAGCAGCTTAATCCCCGGAGCAGGGGCCAGGAACGAGCAGTACTTC
v_gene: TRBV11-2; j_gene: TRBJ2-7; d_gene: .; abundance: .; CDR3aa: CASSFNDRYQYEQYF; CDR3nt: TGTGCCAGCAGCTTCAATGACAGATACCAGTACGAGCAGTACTTC
v_gene: TRBV7-2; j_gene: TRBJ2-7; d_gene: TRBD2; abundance: .; CDR3aa: CASSLRTSGREQYF; CDR3nt: TGTGCCAGCAGCCTCAGGACTAGCGGTCGCGAGCAGTACTTC
v_gene: TRBV30; j_gene: TRBJ1-5; d_gene: .; abundance: .; CDR3aa: CAWSRDNNQPQHF; CDR3nt: TGTGCCTGGAGCCGGGACAACAATCAGCCCCAGCATTTT
v_gene: TRBV6-5; j_gene: TRBJ2-5; d_gene: TRBD1; abundance: .; CDR3aa: CASSRNRGLRETQYF; CDR3nt: TGTGCCAGCAGTCGAAACAGGGGGCTGCGAGAGACCCAGTACTTC
v_gene: TRBV6-5; j_gene: TRBJ1-1; d_gene: TRBD1; abundance: .; CDR3aa: CASTRGDRENTEAFF; CDR3nt: TGTGCCAGCACACGTGGGGACAGGGAGAACACTGAAGCTTTCTTT
v_gene: TRBV5-1; j_gene: TRBJ2-7; d_gene: .; abundance: .; CDR3aa: CASSFDRDYEQYF; CDR3nt: TGCGCCAGCAGCTTTGACAGAGACTACGAGCAGTACTTC
v_gene: TRBV5-4; j_gene: TRBJ1-2; d_gene: .; abundance: .; CDR3aa: CASSLDGNYGYTF; CDR3nt: TGTGCCAGCAGCTTGGACGGGAACTATGGCTACACCTTC
v_gene: TRBV27; j_gene: TRBJ1-1; d_gene: .; abundance: .; CDR3aa: CASRDAQYTEAFF; CDR3nt: TGTGCCAGCAGAGATGCCCAGTACACTGAAGCTTTCTTT
v_gene: TRBV9; j_gene: TRBJ2-2; d_gene: .; abundance: .; CDR3aa: CASSGPRDTNTGELFF; CDR3nt: TGTGCCAGCAGCGGACCCAGGGACACGAACACCGGGGAGCTGTTTTTT
v_gene: TRBV5-1; j_gene: TRBJ2-7; d_gene: .; abundance: few; CDR3aa: CASRAASYEQYF; CDR3nt: TGCGCCAGCAGGGCAGCCTCCTACGAGCAGTACTTC
v_gene: TRBV11-2; j_gene: TRBJ2-3; d_gene: TRBD1; abundance: .; CDR3aa: CASSLTRGREDTQYF; CDR3nt: TGTGCCAGCAGCTTAACGAGGGGGCGAGAAGATACGCAGTATTTT
v_gene: TRBV5-1; j_gene: TRBJ2-7; d_gene: .; abundance: .; CDR3aa: CASSIDGSSYEQYF; CDR3nt: TGCGCCAGCAGCATCGACGGCAGCTCCTACGAGCAGTACTTC
v_gene: TRBV6-1; j_gene: TRBJ1-5; d_gene: .; abundance: .; CDR3aa: CASSERLGLWREGVQPQHF; CDR3nt: TGTGCCAGCAGTGAACGGTTGGGACTTTGGAGGGAAGGGGTTCAGCCCCAGCATTTT
v_gene: TRBV6-1; j_gene: TRBJ2-3; d_gene: TRBD1; abundance: once; CDR3aa: CASKGTVRADTQYF; CDR3nt: TGTGCCAGCAAAGGGACAGTTCGGGCAGATACGCAGTATTTT
v_gene: TRBV7-8; j_gene: TRBJ1-5; d_gene: TRBD1; abundance: .; CDR3aa: CASSSINRTPGQELHF; CDR3nt: TGTGCCAGCAGCTCCATAAACCGAACCCCGGGACAGGAGTTGCATTTT
v_gene: TRBV5-4; j_gene: TRBJ2-3; d_gene: TRBD2; abundance: .; CDR3aa: CASNLWTGGSTDTQYF; CDR3nt: TGTGCCAGCAATCTTTGGACGGGGGGGAGCACAGATACGCAGTATTTT
v_gene: TRBV6-1; j_gene: TRBJ1-1; d_gene: .; abundance: .; CDR3aa: CASTTGRNTEAFF; CDR3nt: TGTGCCAGCACAACAGGGAGGAACACTGAAGCTTTCTTT
v_gene: TRBV27; j_gene: TRBJ2-1; d_gene: TRBD2; abundance: .; CDR3aa: CASSFRGSEQFF; CDR3nt: TGTGCCAGCAGTTTTCGCGGGAGTGAGCAGTTCTTC
v_gene: TRBV7-8; j_gene: TRBJ2-3; d_gene: .; abundance: .; CDR3aa: CASSLAATPTTTDTQYF; CDR3nt: TGTGCCAGCAGCTTAGCTGCTACACCCACGACCACAGATACGCAGTATTTT
v_gene: TRBV7-3; j_gene: TRBJ2-7; d_gene: TRBD1; abundance: .; CDR3aa: CASSLTGGGSEQYF; CDR3nt: TGTGCCAGCAGCTTGACAGGGGGCGGTTCCGAGCAGTACTTC
v_gene: TRBV19; j_gene: TRBJ1-1; d_gene: .; abundance: .; CDR3aa: CASSITNIEAFF; CDR3nt: TGTGCCAGTAGTATAACAAACATTGAAGCTTTCTTT
v_gene: TRBV5-6; j_gene: TRBJ1-3; d_gene: .; abundance: .; CDR3aa: CASTLRGRNTIYF; CDR3nt: TGTGCCAGCACCCTAAGGGGTCGAAACACCATATATTTT
v_gene: TRBV5-1; j_gene: TRBJ2-7; d_gene: TRBD1; abundance: .; CDR3aa: CASSLGGQDYEQYF; CDR3nt: TGCGCCAGCAGCTTGGGAGGACAGGACTACGAGCAGTACTTC
v_gene: TRBV19; j_gene: TRBJ1-6; d_gene: TRBD1; abundance: .; CDR3aa: CASSKTQGADSSPLHF; CDR3nt: TGTGCCAGTAGTAAGACTCAGGGGGCGGATAGTTCACCCCTCCACTTT
v_gene: TRBV7-2; j_gene: TRBJ1-1; d_gene: .; abundance: .; CDR3aa: CASSSFGQLNTEAFF; CDR3nt: TGTGCCAGCAGCTCTTTCGGACAGTTGAACACTGAAGCTTTCTTT
v_gene: TRBV29-1; j_gene: TRBJ1-2; d_gene: TRBD1; abundance: .; CDR3aa: CSVDVRDRGGYGYTF; CDR3nt: TGCAGCGTTGATGTCCGGGACAGGGGTGGCTATGGCTACACCTTC
v_gene: TRBV10-3; j_gene: TRBJ2-7; d_gene: TRBD1; abundance: .; CDR3aa: CAISTYDREPEQYF; CDR3nt: TGTGCCATCAGTACATATGACAGGGAGCCCGAGCAGTACTTC
v_gene: TRBV28; j_gene: TRBJ2-7; d_gene: .; abundance: few; CDR3aa: CATREAAHYEQYF; CDR3nt: TGTGCCACCCGAGAGGCAGCCCACTACGAGCAGTACTTC
v_gene: TRBV5-1; j_gene: TRBJ1-1; d_gene: TRBD1; abundance: .; CDR3aa: CASRASGGMNTEAFF; CDR3nt: TGCGCCAGCAGGGCGTCAGGGGGCATGAACACTGAAGCTTTCTTT